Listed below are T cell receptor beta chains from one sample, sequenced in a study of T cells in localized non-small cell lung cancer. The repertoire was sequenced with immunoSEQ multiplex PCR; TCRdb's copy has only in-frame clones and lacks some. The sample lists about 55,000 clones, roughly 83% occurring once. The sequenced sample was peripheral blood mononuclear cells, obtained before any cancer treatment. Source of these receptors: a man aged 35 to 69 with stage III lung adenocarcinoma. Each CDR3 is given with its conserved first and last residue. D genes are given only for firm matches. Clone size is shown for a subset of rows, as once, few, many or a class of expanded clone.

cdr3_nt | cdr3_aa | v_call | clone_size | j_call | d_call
TGTGCCAGCAGTCGTGACAGGGTGGAACAGTACTTC | CASSRDRVEQYF | TRBV6-6 | . | TRBJ2-7 | TRBD1
TGTGCCAGCAGCCAAGCTTCGGGCGCTAGCGGGGTCGGCTCCTACAATGAGCAGTTCTTC | CASSQASGASGVGSYNEQFF | TRBV4-2 | . | TRBJ2-1 | TRBD2
TGTGCCAGCAGCTTAGGGACCACTGGAGAGACCCAGTACTTC | CASSLGTTGETQYF | TRBV7-3 | . | TRBJ2-5 | .
TGTGCCAGCAGTTACTCGGGGGGGGTCTCCTACGAGCAGTACTTC | CASSYSGGVSYEQYF | TRBV6-5 | . | TRBJ2-7 | TRBD2
TGTGCCAGTATGCCCGACTCGGGAGGAAACACCATATATTTT | CASMPDSGGNTIYF | TRBV19 | . | TRBJ1-3 | .
TGTGCCAGTAGTATAGTTGGGGGGCGCTCTCCTTATGGCTACACCTTC | CASSIVGGRSPYGYTF | TRBV19 | . | TRBJ1-2 | .
TGTGCCAGCAGTTACTCACAGGGGCTTATTAACACTGAAGCTTTCTTT | CASSYSQGLINTEAFF | TRBV6-5 | . | TRBJ1-1 | TRBD1
TGTGCCAGTAGTATTACTGGGACAGGGGACTATGGCTACACCTTC | CASSITGTGDYGYTF | TRBV19 | . | TRBJ1-2 | TRBD1
TGTGCCAGCAGCTCGCCGGACAGGCCGAACACTGAAGCTTTCTTT | CASSSPDRPNTEAFF | TRBV5-4 | . | TRBJ1-1 | TRBD1
TGTGCCAGCTCACCACGCACAGGTACTGAAAAACTGTTTTTT | CASSPRTGTEKLFF | TRBV18 | . | TRBJ1-4 | .
TGCGCCAGCAGTCCCGAGGGGGGCACAGATACGCAGTATTTT | CASSPEGGTDTQYF | TRBV10-1 | . | TRBJ2-3 | .
TGCGCCAGCAGTGTCCCGGGGAACACTGAAGCTTTCTTT | CASSVPGNTEAFF | TRBV10-2 | . | TRBJ1-1 | .
TGTGCCAGCAGCTTCCGGGGTGCAATTGGAAACACCATATATTTT | CASSFRGAIGNTIYF | TRBV7-2 | . | TRBJ1-3 | .
TGCGCCAGCAGCTTGGATAACACCGGGGAGCTGTTTTTT | CASSLDNTGELFF | TRBV5-1 | . | TRBJ2-2 | .
TGCAGCCTGCAGGGAGGAGAGACCCAGTACTTC | CSLQGGETQYF | TRBV29-1 | . | TRBJ2-5 | .
TGCGCCAGCAGCAGATCGCCCATCTGGTCGGGAACCGGGGAGCTGTTTTTT | CASSRSPIWSGTGELFF | TRBV5-1 | . | TRBJ2-2 | .
TGTGCCAGCAGCTTAGCGGGACTAGCGGACCCCTACAATGAGCAGTTCTTC | CASSLAGLADPYNEQFF | TRBV7-6 | . | TRBJ2-1 | TRBD2
TGTGCCAGCAGCCAGACTACCGGGACCTCGCGGGGGGGTGAGCAGTTCTTC | CASSQTTGTSRGGEQFF | TRBV14 | . | TRBJ2-1 | TRBD2
TGTGCCAGCTCACCACGGGGACTAGCGGGAACCTACGAGCAGTACTTC | CASSPRGLAGTYEQYF | TRBV18 | once | TRBJ2-7 | TRBD2
TGTGCCAGCAGCCAAGATGGGGGGAACGCGGAGACCCAGTACTTC | CASSQDGGNAETQYF | TRBV4-2 | . | TRBJ2-5 | .
TGTGCCAGCAGCTTAGATCCCCCGCCGTACGAGCAGTACTTC | CASSLDPPPYEQYF | TRBV7-6 | few | TRBJ2-7 | .
TGTGCCAGCAGCCGGAGCGGGCCGGGGGAGCAGTACTTC | CASSRSGPGEQYF | TRBV11-2 | . | TRBJ2-7 | .
TGTGCCTGGGCTGAGACCGGGACAGGAGGCTACGAGCAGTACTTC | CAWAETGTGGYEQYF | TRBV30 | once | TRBJ2-7 | TRBD1